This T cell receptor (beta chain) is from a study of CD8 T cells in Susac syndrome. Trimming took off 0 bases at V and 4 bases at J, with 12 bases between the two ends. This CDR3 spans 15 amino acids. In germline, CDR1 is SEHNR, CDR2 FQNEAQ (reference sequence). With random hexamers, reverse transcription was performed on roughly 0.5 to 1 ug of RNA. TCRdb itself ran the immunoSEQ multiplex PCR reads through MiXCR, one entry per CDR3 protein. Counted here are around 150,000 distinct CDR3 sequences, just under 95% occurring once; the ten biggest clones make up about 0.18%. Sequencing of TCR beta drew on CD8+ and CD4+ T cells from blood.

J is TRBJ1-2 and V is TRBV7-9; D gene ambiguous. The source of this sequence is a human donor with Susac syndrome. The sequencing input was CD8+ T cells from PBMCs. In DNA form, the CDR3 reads TGTGCCAGCAGCTTAGCGCCGGCAGAATTCTATGGCTACACCTTC. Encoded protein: CASSLAPAEFYGYTF. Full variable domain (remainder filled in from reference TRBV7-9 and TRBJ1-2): DTGVSQNPRHKITKRGQNVTFRCDPISEHNRLYWYRQTLGQGPEFLTYFQNEAQLEKSRLLSDRFSAERPKGSFSTLEIQRTEQGDSAMYLCASSLAPAEFYGYTFGSGTRLTVV.